Each of the 14 T cell receptor beta chains below was sequenced from the same sample in a study of T cells after yellow fever vaccination (dated by TCRdb to between 2018 and 2021). The intended sense of this specimen's treatment or condition label: live attenuated yellow fever vaccine strain. Library prep was done by 5' RACE. Sequencer: Illumina HiSeq 2500. The public reads were reprocessed in TCRdb via fastp at Q25 and MiXCR, keeping in-frame beta chains. CDR3 protein duplicates are merged, each entry listing the most common genes and DNA. This sample is represented by 620,000 or so distinct CDR3 sequences; 9% to 15% of them were singletons. About 15% of the sample comes from the top ten. The sample was PBMCs, taken on the day of the yellow fever booster vaccination. These receptors originate from a man aged 25-45 years who received the YFV17D yellow fever vaccine.

The sample holds a few counts of this clonotype. The chain carries TRBV19 and TRBJ2-1, with TRBD2 matching 10 bases. The CDR3 length is 16 residues. Trimming took 1 base from V and 7 from J; bases not matched to a gene: 7. In germline, CDR1 is LNHDA, CDR2 SQIVND (reference sequence). The CDR3 sequence is CASSIGRTSGGNEQFF. The CDR3 DNA is TGTGCCAGTAGTATAGGACGGACTAGCGGAGGTAATGAGCAGTTCTTC. Full variable domain (missing parts from reference TRBV19 and TRBJ2-1): DGGITQSPKYLFRKEGQNVTLSCEQNLNHDAMYWYRQDPGQGLRLIYYSQIVNDFQKGDIAEGYSVSREKKESFPLTVTSAQKNPTAFYLCASSIGRTSGGNEQFFGPGTRLTVL.

This clonotype was seen repeatedly, ten times or more. The chain uses TRBV10-3 and TRBJ2-5; D is undetermined. Germline CDR1 is ENHRY and CDR2 is SYGVKD. V was pared by 6 bases and J by 1 base, with 3 bases between. This CDR3 has 11 amino acids. CDR3 in amino acids: CAIRSQETQYF. CDR3 bases: TGTGCCATCAGATCCCAAGAGACCCAGTACTTC.

The rearrangement links TRBV20-1 to TRBJ2-5; possibly TRBD1 or TRBD2 for D (5 bases each). CDR3 size: 18 residues. Germline V CDR1 and CDR2: DFQATT, SNEGSKA (reference sequence). V was trimmed by 3 bases and J by 3 bases, leaving 26 bases between them. CDR3: CSASTLDYGTSLKETQYF. The CDR3 DNA reads as TGCAGTGCTAGTACCCTAGACTACGGGACGTCCCTGAAAGAGACCCAGTACTTC.

The rearrangement uses TRBV28 and TRBJ2-4; D possibly corresponds to TRBD2 (7 bases). The V gene's germline CDR1 is MDHEN and CDR2 SYDVKM. With 8 bases removed from V and 2 bases from J, the gap between germline ends came to 19 bases. The CDR3 covers 16 residues. CDR3 sequence reads: CASLGGGGESKNIQYF. CDR3 nucleotides: TGTGCCAGCCTAGGGGGGGGGGGCGAGTCCAAAAACATTCAGTACTTC.

This clonotype was recorded a few times. V is TRBV7-2 and J is TRBJ2-3, with D perhaps TRBD2 (7 bases). In germline, CDR1 is SGHTA, CDR2 FQGNSA. The V gene lost 3 bases and the J gene lost 7 bases, with 14 bases spanning the gap. The CDR3 consists of 14 residues. CDR3 loop: CASSFGGGMNTQYF. DNA for the CDR3: TGTGCCAGCAGCTTTGGCGGGGGCATGAATACGCAGTATTTT.

Ten or more counts support this clonotype. The CDR3 loop is CATSVFGTGELFF. The CDR3 DNA is TGTGCCACCAGTGTTTTCGGGACCGGGGAGCTGTTTTTT. This chain connects TRBV24-1 to TRBJ2-2; D is ambiguous. Per germline, CDR1 KGHDR and CDR2 SFDVKD. The CDR3 length is 13 residues. Trimming shortened V by 5 bases and J by 5 bases, and 8 bases separated the two germline ends.

This clonotype was observed at least ten times. As DNA, the CDR3 is TGTGCCAGCAGCCCTAGGGCGGTAGCGGAGGCCACCGGGGAGCTGTTTTTT. This codes for CASSPRAVAEATGELFF. This chain joins TRBV7-2 and TRBJ2-2, with TRBD2 as a possible D gene (6 bases). The CDR3 is made up of 17 amino acids. Deletions cut 5 bases from V and 4 bases from J, with 20 bases between. Looked up from germline, CDR1 is SGHTA and CDR2 is FQGNSA.

The chain combines TRBV28 with TRBJ2-2, with D tentatively TRBD2 (5 bases). The germline V gene has CDR1 MDHEN and CDR2 SYDVKM. CDR3 size: 14 residues. Deletions cut 6 bases from V and 7 bases from J, with 15 bases between. This chain's CDR3 is CASSWTVQIGELFF. The CDR3 DNA reads as TGTGCCAGCAGCTGGACTGTGCAGATCGGGGAGCTGTTTTTT.

This clonotype was seen at least ten times. The chain is built from TRBV19 and TRBJ2-1, with 11 bases aligning to TRBD1. Germline V gene sequence: CDR1 LNHDA, CDR2 SQIVND (reference sequence). The CDR3 covers 15 residues. The V segment lost 5 bases and the J segment 8 bases; nucleotides outside the gene matches: 8. The CDR3 DNA follows: TGTGCCAGTAGTCTCCAGGGACAGGGGGTGGATGAGCAGTTCTTC. This translates into CASSLQGQGVDEQFF. Supplemented by reference TRBV19 and TRBJ2-1, the full variable domain reads DGGITQSPKYLFRKEGQNVTLSCEQNLNHDAMYWYRQDPGQGLRLIYYSQIVNDFQKGDIAEGYSVSREKKESFPLTVTSAQKNPTAFYLCASSLQGQGVDEQFFGPGTRLTVL.

This clonotype appeared many times. V usage is TRBV5-1 and J usage is TRBJ2-1; 9 bases are a match to TRBD2. V trimming: 4 bases; J trimming: 9 bases; junction bases outside the gene matches: 11. The CDR3 totals 15 residues. Per germline, CDR1 SGHRS and CDR2 YFSETQ. The CDR3 DNA follows: TGCGCCAGCAGCCCACTCTCCGGGACTAGCTCTGAGCAGTTCTTC. The encoded protein is CASSPLSGTSSEQFF.

This clonotype was picked up a small number of times. The chain couples TRBV30 to TRBJ2-2; maybe TRBD2 (6 bases). The length of the CDR3 is 15 residues. Trimming left V 1 base short and J 5 bases short, with 14 bases between. Germline CDR1 is GTSNPN and CDR2 is SVGIG (reference sequence). CDR3 protein: CAWSGRTKLTGELFF. DNA for the CDR3: TGTGCCTGGAGTGGGAGGACTAAACTAACCGGGGAGCTGTTTTTT.

V is TRBV7-2 and J is TRBJ2-3, with 7 bases fitting TRBD2. The CDR3 is 14 amino acids. From germline, CDR1 is SGHTA and CDR2 FQGNSA. J gave up 6 bases and V 0 bases, and 3 bases lay outside the gene matches. The DNA of the CDR3 is TGTGCCAGCAGCTTAGCGCTGGGAGGGGATACGCAGTATTTT. Translating it yields CASSLALGGDTQYF.

The sample holds a few counts of this clonotype. V is TRBV6-1 and J is TRBJ1-2, with TRBD1 matching 9 bases. J was trimmed by 4 bases and V by 6 bases; bases with no gene match: 6. The CDR3 runs to 14 residues. Germline values: CDR1 MNHNS, CDR2 SASEGT. The CDR3 sequence: CASSLGTGPYGYTF. The CDR3 DNA reads as TGTGCCAGCAGCCTAGGGACAGGGCCCTATGGCTACACCTTC.

The V and J genes are TRBV12-3 or TRBV12-4 and TRBJ2-5; the match to TRBD1 covers 8 bases. The J segment lost 7 bases and the V segment lost 4 bases, leaving 14 bases of the junction unmatched. The CDR3 is made up of 16 amino acids. CDR3 sequence reads: CASSSRQGTDPGTQYF. In DNA, the CDR3 is TGTGCCAGCAGTTCAAGACAGGGGACGGATCCGGGGACCCAGTACTTC.